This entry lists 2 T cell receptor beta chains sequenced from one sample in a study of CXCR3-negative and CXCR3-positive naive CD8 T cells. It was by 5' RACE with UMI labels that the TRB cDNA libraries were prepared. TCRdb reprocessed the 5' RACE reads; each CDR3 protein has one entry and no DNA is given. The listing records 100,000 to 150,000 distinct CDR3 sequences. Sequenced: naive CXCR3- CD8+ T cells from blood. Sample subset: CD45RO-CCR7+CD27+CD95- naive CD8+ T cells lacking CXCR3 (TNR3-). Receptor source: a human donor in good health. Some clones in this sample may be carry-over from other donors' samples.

CDR3 sequence reads: CSVESGTGSYEQYF. This rearrangement joins TRBV29-1 to TRBJ2-7; TCRdb names TRBD1, which stays unverified in the absence of DNA. The CDR3 is 14 amino acids. Germline V CDR1 and CDR2: SQVTM, ANQGSEA.

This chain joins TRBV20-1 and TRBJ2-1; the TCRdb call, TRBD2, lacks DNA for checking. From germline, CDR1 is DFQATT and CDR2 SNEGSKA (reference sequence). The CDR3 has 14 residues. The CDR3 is CSERPPRMTDEQFF.